These 22 T cell receptor beta chains share one sample of origin, sequenced in a study of T cell responses to AZD1222 COVID-19 vaccine. Clones were read by immunoSEQ multiplex PCR, and TCRdb kept only the in-frame ones, dropping some. Here the sample spans roughly 97,000 clones, over 85% being singletons. Sequenced material: peripheral blood, taken on day 0 of AZD1222 vaccination. The receptors originated from an adult in good health.

This clone was detected only a few times. The V gene is TRBV28, the J gene TRBJ1-2; D remains ambiguous. Germline values: CDR1 MDHEN, CDR2 SYDVKM. Trimming left V 2 bases short and J 4 bases short, with 5 bases between. CDR3 length: 12 amino acids. The CDR3 DNA reads as TGTGCCAGCAGTTTACAATCCTATGGCTACACCTTC. This gives the protein CASSLQSYGYTF.

The chain combines TRBV12-3 or TRBV12-4 with TRBJ2-1; unclear D gene. Trimming cost V 6 bases and J 4 bases, with 10 bases left between them. This CDR3 has 13 residues. CDR3 amino acids: CASSEWQYNEQFF. DNA of the CDR3: TGTGCCAGCAGCGAATGGCAGTACAATGAGCAGTTCTTC.

This clone was recorded a few times. The chain joins TRBV9 to TRBJ2-5; no reliable D call. The germline CDR1 and CDR2 sequences are SGDLS and YYNGEE. The CDR3 consists of 15 residues. Trimming stripped 1 base from V and 5 bases from J, with 15 bases between. CDR3: CASSVQTAGEETQYF. CDR3 DNA sequence: TGTGCCAGCAGCGTACAAACTGCCGGCGAGGAGACCCAGTACTTC. Complete variable domain (other parts from reference TRBV9 and TRBJ2-5): DSGVTQTPKHLITATGQRVTLRCSPRSGDLSVYWYQQSLDQGLQFLIQYYNGEERAKGNILERFSAQQFPDLHSELNLSSLELGDSALYFCASSVQTAGEETQYFGPGTRLLVL.

V gene TRBV5-4 combines with J gene TRBJ2-2; D gene unclear. CDR3 size: 13 residues. V was cut by 7 bases and J by 4 bases, with 11 bases left in between. Looked up from germline, CDR1 is SGHNT and CDR2 is YYREEE (reference sequence). The CDR3, as DNA: TGTGCCAGCTTGGCCCCGAGCACCGGGGAGCTGTTTTTT. It is translated as CASLAPSTGELFF.

This clone occurred a few times. The V gene is TRBV18, the J gene TRBJ1-1; D gene unclear. V was shortened by 3 bases and J by 7 bases, with 9 bases between the two germline ends. This CDR3 contains 12 residues. The germline V gene encodes CDR1 KGHSH and CDR2 LQKENI. The CDR3 is CASSPTISEAFF. In DNA form, the CDR3 reads TGTGCCAGCTCACCTACCATCAGTGAAGCTTTCTTT.

This chain connects TRBV27 to TRBJ1-2; no clear D. The germline V and J ends were trimmed by 3 bases and 8 bases, with 13 bases remaining between them. Germline V gene sequence: CDR1 MNHEY, CDR2 SMNVEV (reference sequence). This CDR3 is 13 amino acids long. The CDR3 sequence is CASSFKGPGGYTF. CDR3 nucleotides: TGTGCCAGCAGTTTTAAGGGCCCTGGGGGCTACACCTTC.

V is TRBV7-3 and J is TRBJ2-3, with 8 bases matching TRBD2. Germline V lookup: CDR1 SGHTA, CDR2 FQGTGA. The CDR3 length is 16 residues. The trim removed 1 base at V and 6 bases at J, leaving 9 bases unmatched. CDR3: CASSLNPAGVSDTQYF. DNA for the CDR3: TGTGCCAGCAGCTTAAATCCAGCGGGAGTTTCGGATACGCAGTATTTT.

The chain employs TRBV4-3 and TRBJ2-2; D not resolved. The CDR3 consists of 17 residues. Trimming left V 4 bases short and J 3 bases short, with 18 bases between. The germline V gene encodes CDR1 LGHNA and CDR2 YSLEER. The CDR3 DNA is TGCGCCAGCAGCCCGTTCGTGGGGTCCCCCCACACCGGGGAGCTGTTTTTT. It translates to CASSPFVGSPHTGELFF.

The rearrangement uses TRBV6-2 or TRBV6-3 and TRBJ2-1, with TRBD2 matching 7 bases. Germline lookup yields CDR1 MNHEY and CDR2 SVGEGT. Unmatched junction bases numbered 2, after V lost 4 bases and J lost 2 bases. The CDR3 has 14 residues. The CDR3, as DNA: TGTGCCAGCAGTTGGGGGGGGACCTACAATGAGCAGTTCTTC. Translating gives CASSWGGTYNEQFF.

The gene calls are TRBV19 and TRBJ2-7; D assignment may be TRBD1 or TRBD2 (6 bases each). In germline, CDR1 is LNHDA, CDR2 SQIVND (reference sequence). The CDR3 spans 16 residues. Trimming stripped 4 bases from V and 4 bases from J, with 20 bases between. CDR3 coding DNA: TGTGCCAGTAGTACGACCCTTACGGGGGCGGCTTACGAGCAGTACTTC. Translation gives CASSTTLTGAAYEQYF.

The chain carries TRBV27 and TRBJ2-5; 9 positions match TRBD2. J lost 5 bases, V lost 0 bases, and 4 bases had no gene match. This CDR3 comprises 15 residues. Germline loops: CDR1 MNHEY, CDR2 SMNVEV (reference sequence). The CDR3 spells CASSLSGAGGETQYF. The CDR3 DNA reads TGTGCCAGCAGTTTATCGGGGGCGGGGGGGGAGACCCAGTACTTC.

This clone was recorded once. The rearrangement joins TRBV10-3 to TRBJ2-1; 7 nucleotides match TRBD2. The trim removed 10 bases at V and 0 bases at J, leaving 9 bases unmatched. This CDR3 contains 15 residues. The V gene's germline CDR1 is ENHRY and CDR2 SYGVKD. The CDR3 protein is CATAEAGSSYNEQFF. The CDR3 coding sequence is TGTGCCACCGCTGAAGCGGGGAGCTCCTACAATGAGCAGTTCTTC.

The rearrangement uses TRBV6-6 and TRBJ2-1, with 9 bases matching TRBD2. The CDR3 consists of 18 residues. Germline values: CDR1 MNHNY, CDR2 SVGAGI (reference sequence). With V trimmed by 6 bases and J by 5 bases, 17 bases remained unmatched. CDR3 amino acids: CASSRTGPTSGHNNEQFF. The CDR3 DNA is TGTGCCAGCAGCCGAACCGGGCCCACTAGCGGGCATAACAATGAGCAGTTCTTC.

For this clone: The conserved phenylalanine or tryptophan is not found at the CDR3 terminus, so this likely reflects a read error. No DNA is shown, since the ends of the CDR3 on it are uncertain; the CDR3 is the one TCRdb lists. The V call is TRBV25-1, the J call TRBJ2-7; the table calls TRBD2, which could not be checked here. The CDR3 sequence runs 8 residues, both termini included. Germline CDR1 reads MGHDK; CDR2 reads SYGVNS. The CDR3 sequence is CASRGSGL.

This clone was counted a single time. V and J are TRBV7-2 and TRBJ1-3, with D hard to call. Trimming took off 0 bases at V and 0 bases at J, with 6 bases between the two ends. This CDR3 is 15 amino acids long. Germline V gives CDR1 SGHTA, CDR2 FQGNSA. The CDR3, as DNA: TGTGCCAGCAGCTTAGCCTCAATCTCTGGAAACACCATATATTTT. Protein sequence: CASSLASISGNTIYF.

The genes are TRBV30 and TRBJ2-2; D perhaps matches TRBD2 (6 bases). V was trimmed by 5 bases and J by 2 bases, leaving 12 bases between them. This CDR3 spans 14 amino acids. CDR1 and CDR2 (germline): GTSNPN, SVGIG (reference sequence). The CDR3 bases are TGTGCCTGGGAGTACGGGAGCAACACCGGGGAGCTGTTTTTT. Translating gives CAWEYGSNTGELFF. The full variable domain, with the rest looked up from reference TRBV30 and TRBJ2-2, is SQTIHQWPATLVQPVGSPLSLECTVEGTSNPNLYWYRQAAGRGLQLLFYSVGIGQISSEVPQNLSASRPQDRQFILSSKKLLLSDSGFYLCAWEYGSNTGELFFGEGSRLTVL.

Here the CDR3 reads CASSPGQGPYEQYF. CDR3 sequence (DNA): TGTGCCAGTAGTCCAGGACAGGGACCCTACGAGCAGTACTTC. The chain is built from TRBV19 and TRBJ2-7; 8 nucleotides agree with TRBD1. V lost 5 bases, J lost 2 bases, and 5 bases stayed unmatched. Germline V gene sequence: CDR1 LNHDA, CDR2 SQIVND (reference sequence). The CDR3 has 14 amino acids.

This chain uses TRBV28 with TRBJ2-1; TRBD1 aligns across 8 bases. The V segment lost 6 bases and the J segment 4 bases; nucleotides outside the gene matches: 23. The CDR3 length is 20 residues. Germline V gene lookup returns CDR1 MDHEN and CDR2 SYDVKM. The CDR3 nucleotides read TGTGCCAGCAGCCTACCTCTAATTACTGGACAGGGAAAACGATACAATGAGCAGTTCTTC. This encodes CASSLPLITGQGKRYNEQFF.

The chain employs TRBV4-2 and TRBJ2-1; 7 nucleotides align to TRBD2. Germline values: CDR1 LGHNA, CDR2 YNFKEQ. CDR3 length equals 15 residues. V shed 4 bases, J shed 8 bases, and the junction held 11 bases outside the gene matches. CDR3 region: CASSPLSGNWDEQFF. The DNA for the CDR3 is TGTGCCAGCAGCCCCCTAAGCGGGAATTGGGATGAGCAGTTCTTC.

This chain uses TRBV25-1 with TRBJ1-4; D is ambiguous. Germline lookup yields CDR1 MGHDK and CDR2 SYGVNS. Trimming took off 3 bases at V and 4 bases at J, with 6 bases between the two ends. There are 13 residues in the CDR3. The CDR3 DNA follows: TGTGCCAGCAGTGACGAATTTAATGAAAAACTGTTTTTT. Protein sequence: CASSDEFNEKLFF.

The gene calls are TRBV6-5 and TRBJ2-1, with D possibly being TRBD2 (6 bases). This CDR3 is 12 amino acids long. Trimming pared 11 bases from V and 7 bases from J, leaving 15 bases between. The germline CDR1 and CDR2 sequences are MNHEY and SVGAGI. CDR3 residues: CAVKTSWNEQFF. The CDR3 DNA follows: TGTGCCGTCAAGACTAGTTGGAATGAGCAGTTCTTC.

The genes are TRBV28 and TRBJ1-2, with a weak D call TRBD1 (5 bases). This CDR3 region has 16 residues. With 5 bases removed from V and 3 bases from J, the gap between germline ends came to 19 bases. Germline V gives CDR1 MDHEN, CDR2 SYDVKM. Here the CDR3 reads CASSTRDARGDYGYTF. Here the CDR3 DNA reads TGTGCCAGCAGTACCCGGGACGCACGCGGGGACTATGGCTACACCTTC.